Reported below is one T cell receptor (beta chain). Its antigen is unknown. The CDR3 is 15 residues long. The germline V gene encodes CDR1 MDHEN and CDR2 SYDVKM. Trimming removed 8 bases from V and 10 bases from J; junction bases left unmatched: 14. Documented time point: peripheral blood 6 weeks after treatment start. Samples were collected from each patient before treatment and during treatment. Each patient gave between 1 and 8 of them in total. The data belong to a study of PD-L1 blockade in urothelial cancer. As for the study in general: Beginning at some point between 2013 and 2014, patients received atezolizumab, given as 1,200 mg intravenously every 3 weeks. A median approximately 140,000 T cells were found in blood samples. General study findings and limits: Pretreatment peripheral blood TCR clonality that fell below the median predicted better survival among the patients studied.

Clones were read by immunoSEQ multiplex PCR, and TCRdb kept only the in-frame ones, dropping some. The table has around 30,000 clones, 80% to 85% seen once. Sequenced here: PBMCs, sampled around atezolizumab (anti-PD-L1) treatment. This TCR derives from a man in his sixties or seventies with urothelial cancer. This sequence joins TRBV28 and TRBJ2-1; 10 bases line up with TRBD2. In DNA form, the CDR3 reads TGTGCCAGCTTCCTCTCCCTAGCGGGGGCCGGGGAGCAGTTCTTC. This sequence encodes CASFLSLAGAGEQFF.